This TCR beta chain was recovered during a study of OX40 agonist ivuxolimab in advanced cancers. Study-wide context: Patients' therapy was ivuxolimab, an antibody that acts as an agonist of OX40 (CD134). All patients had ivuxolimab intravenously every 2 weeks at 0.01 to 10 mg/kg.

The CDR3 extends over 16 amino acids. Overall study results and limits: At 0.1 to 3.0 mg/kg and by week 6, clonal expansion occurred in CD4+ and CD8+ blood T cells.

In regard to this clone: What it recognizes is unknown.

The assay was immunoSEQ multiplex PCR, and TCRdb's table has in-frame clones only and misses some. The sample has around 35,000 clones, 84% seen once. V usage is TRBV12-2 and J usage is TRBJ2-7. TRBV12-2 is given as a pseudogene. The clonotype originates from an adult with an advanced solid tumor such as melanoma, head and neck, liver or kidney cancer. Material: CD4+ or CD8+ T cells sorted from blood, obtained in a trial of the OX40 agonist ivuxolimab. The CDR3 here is CASRFPQGGSSYEQYF. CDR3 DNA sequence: TGTGCAAGTCGCTTTCCCCAGGGGGGGAGCTCCTACGAGCAGTACTTC.